The present entry profiles one T cell receptor beta chain with its context. Its antigen is still unknown. The CDR3 loop spans 16 amino acids. Germline V lookup: CDR1 SEHNR, CDR2 FQNEAQ (reference sequence). Trimming took 7 bases from V and 2 from J, leaving 19 bases between them. The time point is: newly diagnosed, previously untreated cHL patient sample. Comparison used PBMCs from newly diagnosed, untreated classical Hodgkin lymphoma. This table comes from immunoSEQ multiplex PCR, and its TCRdb copy is limited to in-frame clones, with some not included. The sample contains tens of thousands of clones, about 93% of which appear only once. This entry is derived from a study of PD-1 blockade in classical Hodgkin lymphoma. Study results and caveats: Newly diagnosed patients were reported to start with lower TCR diversity than healthy donors.

Specimen: peripheral blood mononuclear cells (PBMCs). The origin of this receptor is a human donor with classical Hodgkin lymphoma. The rearrangement uses TRBV7-9 and TRBJ2-3; perhaps D is TRBD1 or TRBD2 (5 bases each). CDR3 coding DNA: TGTGCCAGCACCAGGACACTCGGACTGGACACAGATACGCAGTATTTT. This encodes CASTRTLGLDTDTQYF.